This TCR beta chain was identified during a study of cytomegalovirus exposure and HLA in healthy donors. The PCR used 60 Vbeta and 13 Jbeta primers. Clones were sequenced by immunoSEQ multiplex PCR, and TCRdb holds only the in-frame ones, with some missing. The sample records some 150,000 clones, roughly 76% being singletons. The clonotype was recovered from a man aged 18-30 years in good health and CMV-seronegative. The sequenced sample consisted of PBMCs.

CDR3 loop: CASSLAGGTDTQYF. The CDR3, as DNA: TGCGCCAGCAGCTTGGCCGGGGGTACAGATACGCAGTATTTT. This chain links TRBV5-1 with TRBJ2-3; D is possibly TRBD2 (6 bases). Per germline, CDR1 SGHRS and CDR2 YFSETQ. Trimming shortened V by 0 bases and J by 3 bases, and 8 bases separated the two germline ends. The CDR3 consists of 14 residues.